This T cell receptor (beta chain) is from a study of blood T cell repertoires in COVID-19. Study-wide context: Researchers got acute and convalescent COVID-19 samples from the United States, Italy and Spain.

Sequencing was performed with immunoSEQ multiplex PCR; in TCRdb, only in-frame clones are kept and a portion is missing. The sample carries approximately 290,000 clones, about 90% recorded once. The CDR3 length is 15 residues. V shed 2 bases and J 2 bases; nucleotides not matched to a gene: 5. Germline V gives CDR1 LGHNA, CDR2 YSLEER. The sequence was collected from a man aged 18 to 30 with active or convalescent COVID-19. The chain employs TRBV4-3 and TRBJ2-7, with 8 positions matching TRBD1. Sequencing was performed on peripheral blood. The CDR3 spells CASSQSHRGTYEQYF. The CDR3 nucleotides are TGCGCCAGCAGCCAATCGCACAGGGGGACCTACGAGCAGTACTTC.